Listed below are T cell receptor beta chains from one sample, sequenced in a study of T cell responses to AZD1222 COVID-19 vaccine. Sequencing used immunoSEQ multiplex PCR; TCRdb keeps in-frame clones, though not all of them. The repertoire holds around 130,000 clones, with about 90% as singletons. The specimen comprised peripheral blood, sampled 28 days after the second dose of the MenACWY control vaccine. The origin of the receptors is an adult who received the MenACWY meningococcal vaccine as a control. The CDR3 runs from the conserved cysteine through the conserved F or W. D genes are given only for firm matches. Rows may omit the clone size; those that give it use once, few, many or a size class.

size: -; D: -; J: TRBJ2-4; V: TRBV20-1; DNA: TGCAGCGGGACGGCGAAAAACATTCAGTACTTC; CDR3: CSGTAKNIQYF
size: -; D: -; J: TRBJ1-2; V: TRBV18; DNA: TGTGCCAGCTCACCATACGTTCAGGACTATGGCTACACCTTC; CDR3: CASSPYVQDYGYTF
size: -; D: -; J: TRBJ2-3; V: TRBV12-5; DNA: TGTGCTAGTGGTTTGGGGGGGACGGTAAATCAGTATTTT; CDR3: CASGLGGTVNQYF
size: -; D: -; J: TRBJ2-5; V: TRBV18; DNA: TGTGCCAGCTCAGTCCAGCAAGAGACCCAGTACTTC; CDR3: CASSVQQETQYF
size: -; D: -; J: TRBJ1-4; V: TRBV19; DNA: TGTGCCAGTAGTCCCGGCGGGAACGCAAATGAAAAACTGTTTTTT; CDR3: CASSPGGNANEKLFF
size: -; D: TRBD1; J: TRBJ2-2; V: TRBV5-1; DNA: TGCGCCAGCAGCCAGCCGGGACAGGCAACCACCGGGGAGCTGTTTTTT; CDR3: CASSQPGQATTGELFF
size: -; D: TRBD2; J: TRBJ2-7; V: TRBV5-4; DNA: TGTGCCAGCAGCCCGGGACTAGCGGGGGGATTCTCCTACGAGCAGTACTTC; CDR3: CASSPGLAGGFSYEQYF
size: once; D: -; J: TRBJ1-5; V: TRBV19; DNA: TGTGCCAGTAACGGCGGCAATAGCAATCAGCCCCAGCATTTT; CDR3: CASNGGNSNQPQHF
size: once; D: -; J: TRBJ2-7; V: TRBV6-1; DNA: TGTGCCAGCAGTGCGGGACGTCGGTTCGGGGCGGATGAGCAGTACTTC; CDR3: CASSAGRRFGADEQYF
size: -; D: -; J: TRBJ1-1; V: TRBV27; DNA: TGTGCCAGCAGAGGGTTAGGGGCCTTGAACACTGAAGCTTTCTTT; CDR3: CASRGLGALNTEAFF
size: few; D: TRBD2; J: TRBJ2-5; V: TRBV7-9; DNA: TGTGCCAGCACCTCCAGGAGGTCTAGCGGGGGTAGAATGGAGACCCAGTACTTC; CDR3: CASTSRRSSGGRMETQYF
size: -; D: -; J: TRBJ2-5; V: TRBV19; DNA: TGTGCCAGTAGTACTACAGGGTTTTGGGAGACCCAGTACTTC; CDR3: CASSTTGFWETQYF
size: -; D: TRBD1; J: TRBJ2-6; V: TRBV28; DNA: TGTGCCAGCAGAGGGGGGACAGGTCTAGACTCTGGGGCCAACGTCCTGACTTTC; CDR3: CASRGGTGLDSGANVLTF
size: -; D: -; J: TRBJ2-6; V: TRBV28; DNA: TGTGCCAGCACCCCGGGGACCCGCTCTGGGGCCAACGTCCTGACTTTC; CDR3: CASTPGTRSGANVLTF
size: -; D: -; J: TRBJ1-4; V: TRBV9; DNA: TGTGCCAGCAGCGGAGGGGGGACAACTAATGAAAAACTGTTTTTT; CDR3: CASSGGGTTNEKLFF
size: -; D: -; J: TRBJ2-3; V: TRBV5-8; DNA: TGTGCCAGCAGCTTCGACCCGGGCTCAGATACGCAGTATTTT; CDR3: CASSFDPGSDTQYF
size: -; D: TRBD1; J: TRBJ2-3; V: TRBV19; DNA: TGTGCCAGTACCTCTGGGACAGGGGTTAGCACAGATACGCAGTATTTT; CDR3: CASTSGTGVSTDTQYF
size: -; D: TRBD1; J: TRBJ2-5; V: TRBV7-9; DNA: TGTGCCAGCAGCTCACAGGGGCCCGAGACCCAGTACTTC; CDR3: CASSSQGPETQYF
size: -; D: -; J: TRBJ1-1; V: TRBV5-1; DNA: TGCGCCAGCAGCTCGACAGTGAACACTGAAGCTTTCTTT; CDR3: CASSSTVNTEAFF
size: -; D: TRBD1; J: TRBJ2-2; V: TRBV5-6; DNA: TGTGCCAGCAGCACGACAGGGGTTACGAACACCGGGGAGCTGTTTTTT; CDR3: CASSTTGVTNTGELFF
size: -; D: TRBD2; J: TRBJ2-4; V: TRBV19; DNA: TGTGCCAGTAGTATTGGGGGGGTAGCCAAAAACATTCAGTACTTC; CDR3: CASSIGGVAKNIQYF
size: -; D: -; J: TRBJ1-2; V: TRBV5-4; DNA: TGTGCCAGCAGAATATACGGCAGGGTTAACTATGGCTACACCTTC; CDR3: CASRIYGRVNYGYTF
size: -; D: -; J: TRBJ2-7; V: TRBV20-1; DNA: TGCAGTGCTAGTGCCGCCGAGGTCGGGGGGCTGTACGAGCAGTACTTC; CDR3: CSASAAEVGGLYEQYF
size: -; D: -; J: TRBJ1-3; V: TRBV18; DNA: TGTGCCAGCTCACCGGTACCGCCAGGGAGTGGAAACACCATATATTTT; CDR3: CASSPVPPGSGNTIYF
size: -; D: TRBD2; J: TRBJ2-1; V: TRBV7-3; DNA: TGTGCCAGCAGCCTAAAACTAGCGGGGTCGCTCAATGAGCAGTTCTTC; CDR3: CASSLKLAGSLNEQFF
size: once; D: -; J: TRBJ1-5; V: TRBV28; DNA: TGTGCCAGCAGTTTGGTGAGGTTGCAGCCCCAGCATTTT; CDR3: CASSLVRLQPQHF
size: -; D: TRBD1; J: TRBJ2-7; V: TRBV29-1; DNA: TGCAGCGTGGGACAGGGGGTCGGCGAGCAGTACTTC; CDR3: CSVGQGVGEQYF
size: once; D: -; J: TRBJ1-5; V: TRBV18; DNA: TGTGCCAGCTCACCAAAGTTGCAGGGAGGCAATCAGCCCCAGCATTTT; CDR3: CASSPKLQGGNQPQHF
size: few; D: TRBD1; J: TRBJ1-5; V: TRBV28; DNA: TGTGCCAGCAGCTCTGGACAGGGAATCAATCAGCCCCAGCATTTT; CDR3: CASSSGQGINQPQHF
size: few; D: -; J: TRBJ1-5; V: TRBV12-3/TRBV12-4; DNA: TGTGCCAGCAGTTTTGACAGCAATCAGCCCCAGCATTTT; CDR3: CASSFDSNQPQHF